This TCR beta chain stems from a study of blood T cell repertoires in COVID-19. In the study overall: Material from acute and convalescent COVID-19 was sourced from the United States, Italy and Spain.

TCRdb keeps only in-frame clones here, not all; method: immunoSEQ multiplex PCR. Of about 210,000 clones listed, around 80% are singletons. Germline assignment: CDR1 SGHAT and CDR2 FQNNGV. V shed 5 bases and J shed 6 bases, with 11 bases lying between them. The CDR3 length is 13 residues. Material for sequencing was peripheral blood. This chain links TRBV11-2 with TRBJ1-5; D is uncertain. The clonotype comes from a woman aged 70-85 years with acute or convalescent COVID-19. The CDR3 is CASSQGRGQPQHF. The DNA for the CDR3 is TGTGCCAGCAGCCAAGGACGGGGTCAGCCCCAGCATTTT.